These 26 T cell receptor beta chains came from one sample sequenced in a study of naive and memory T cell subsets. These receptors have no known antigen. Points from the study as a whole: Possibly reflecting memory cells re-expressing CD45RA, a few larger clonotypes occurred in naive repertoires, especially CD8.

An equimolar mix of two oligonucleotides served as the beta constant-region primer for TRBC1 and TRBC2. Four rounds of PCR amplified the ligated cDNA using nested alpha and beta constant-region primers plus SP2. Using its own MiXCR run on the UMI-ligation and nested PCR reads, TCRdb lists one record per CDR3 protein. The table has approximately 90,000 distinct CDR3 sequences, 11% seen once. Sequencing was done on a sample of naive CD4+ T cells from blood. The source is a human donor in good health.

Note on this clonotype: One junction end disagrees with the germline gene, perhaps due to a read error. The chain joins TRBV7-9 to TRBJ1-2, with D unresolved. The CDR3 extends over 17 amino acids. CDR1 is SEHNR, CDR2 FQNEAQ, per germline (reference sequence). CDR3 in amino acids: CASSPQPSASRVLGTAF. The CDR3, as DNA: TGTGCCAGCAGCCCTCAACCCTCAGCTAGCCGTGTATTGGGTACTGCCTTC.

This clonotype appeared a few times. V and J are TRBV6-2 or TRBV6-3 and TRBJ2-5, with unresolved D. The V gene lost 6 bases and the J gene lost 3 bases, with 29 bases spanning the gap. Germline-derived CDR1 and CDR2 are MNHEY and SVGEGT. The CDR3 has 19 amino acids. CDR3 in amino acids: CASSPFARRDPSREETQYF. Here the CDR3 DNA reads TGTGCCAGCAGCCCATTTGCCCGAAGAGACCCCTCTCGGGAAGAGACCCAGTACTTC.

To note about this clonotype: Possible read error: a much larger clone is one base away. The conserved phenylalanine or tryptophan normally closing the CDR3 is absent here, so this likely arose from a read error. The chain joins TRBV20-1 to TRBJ2-3, with 8 bases aligning to TRBD2. Germline CDR1 DFQATT, CDR2 SNEGSKA (reference sequence). V was clipped by 8 bases and J by 6 bases; unmatched bases: 10. This CDR3 comprises 13 residues. The CDR3 loop reads CSLAGTRPDTQYY. CDR3 bases: TGCAGTTTAGCGGGGACCCGTCCTGATACGCAGTATTAT.

This clonotype was counted ten times or more. The J gene is TRBJ2-3, the V gene TRBV28; D tentatively reads TRBD1 or TRBD2 (5 bases each). Per the germline V gene, CDR1 is MDHEN and CDR2 is SYDVKM. The CDR3 extends over 16 amino acids. With 4 bases removed from V and 3 bases from J, the gap between germline ends came to 17 bases. In DNA form, the CDR3 reads TGTGCCAGCAGTTCCCCCTCGGGGCGGGCTACAGATACGCAGTATTTT. Protein product: CASSSPSGRATDTQYF.

The chain has TRBV27 and TRBJ1-5, with a possible D match to TRBD1 (5 bases). CDR1 and CDR2 (germline): MNHEY, SMNVEV (reference sequence). The length of the CDR3 is 16 residues. V lost 5 bases, J lost 2 bases, and 16 bases lay in between. The CDR3 protein is CASSGVGGRGNQPQHF. The CDR3 DNA reads TGTGCCAGCAGTGGGGTGGGGGGTAGGGGCAATCAGCCCCAGCATTTT.

This clonotype was counted a single time. The J gene is TRBJ2-1, the V gene TRBV19; D is unresolved. The CDR3 has 16 residues. Per germline, CDR1 LNHDA and CDR2 SQIVND (reference sequence). The V and J ends lost 5 bases and 4 bases respectively, with 18 bases between them. The CDR3 loop is CASSPERRPAYNEQFF. CDR3 nucleotide sequence: TGTGCCAGTAGTCCGGAACGGCGACCCGCTTACAATGAGCAGTTCTTC.

This clonotype appeared a few times. The chain uses TRBV4-3 and TRBJ2-3, with D tentatively TRBD1 (6 bases). CDR3 length equals 15 residues. The germline CDR1 and CDR2 sequences are LGHNA and YSLEER. Trimming pared 2 bases from V and 0 bases from J, leaving 9 bases between. DNA of the CDR3: TGCGCCAGCAGCCAAAGAGGGGGAAGCACAGATACGCAGTATTTT. The encoded protein is CASSQRGGSTDTQYF.

The rearrangement links TRBV19 to TRBJ1-4; unclear D gene. The germline V and J ends were trimmed by 7 bases and 8 bases, with 17 bases remaining between them. The CDR3 extends over 14 amino acids. From germline, CDR1 is LNHDA and CDR2 SQIVND (reference sequence). As DNA, the CDR3 is TGTGCCAGTATTTCCGTAGGGAAGGAAGAAAAACTGTTTTTT. Translated, it gives CASISVGKEEKLFF.

This clonotype has more than one count but fewer than ten. The rearrangement joins TRBV7-2 to TRBJ2-5; maybe TRBD2 (6 bases). In germline, CDR1 is SGHTA, CDR2 FQGNSA. Trimming took off 9 bases at V and 4 bases at J, with 15 bases between the two ends. CDR3 length: 13 residues. Here the CDR3 reads CASRREFGETQYF. CDR3 coding DNA: TGTGCCAGTAGGAGGGAATTTGGAGAGACCCAGTACTTC.

This clonotype was detected only a few times. The J gene is TRBJ1-2, the V gene TRBV20-1, with D unclear. From germline, CDR1 is DFQATT and CDR2 SNEGSKA (reference sequence). The CDR3 loop spans 10 amino acids. V shed 2 bases and J shed 8 bases, with 6 bases lying between them. This chain's CDR3 is CSARHVGYTF. DNA for the CDR3: TGCAGTGCTAGACACGTCGGCTACACCTTC.

The chain has TRBV28 and TRBJ2-1, with 14 bases aligning to TRBD2. The CDR3 runs 19 residues. From germline, CDR1 is MDHEN and CDR2 SYDVKM. The V gene end was trimmed by 4 bases and the J gene end by 3 bases; junction bases not matched to a gene: 11. The CDR3 DNA is TGTGCCAGCAGTTCAATACCCCGGACTAGCGGGAGGAACTACAATGAGCAGTTCTTC. It yields the protein CASSSIPRTSGRNYNEQFF.

In its sample, this clonotype was seen a few times. The chain links TRBV7-2 to TRBJ1-2, with D hard to call. CDR3 length: 13 residues. Germline CDR1 SGHTA, CDR2 FQGNSA. V was pared by 0 bases and J by 8 bases, with 10 bases between. The chain's CDR3 is CASSLAGPGGYTF. The CDR3 nucleotides are TGTGCCAGCAGCTTAGCAGGCCCAGGAGGCTACACCTTC.

The chain recombines TRBV7-8 with TRBJ2-5, with D possibly TRBD1 on 6 matching bases. CDR3 length: 15 residues. With 4 bases removed from V and 2 bases from J, the gap between germline ends came to 14 bases. Germline assignment: CDR1 SGHVS and CDR2 FQNEAQ. CDR3 region: CASSSYRTEQETQYF. The CDR3 DNA reads as TGTGCCAGCAGCTCCTACCGGACAGAACAAGAGACCCAGTACTTC. The whole variable domain, filled in from reference TRBV7-8 and TRBJ2-5, reads GAGVSQSPRYKVAKRGQDVALRCDPISGHVSLFWYQQALGQGPEFLTYFQNEAQLDKSGLPSDRFFAERPEGSVSTLKIQRTQQEDSAVYLCASSSYRTEQETQYFGPGTRLLVL.

The table lists this clonotype with a few counts. The gene calls are TRBV24-1 and TRBJ1-2; TRBD1 is a possible D gene (6 bases). The V end lost 0 bases, the J end lost 14 bases, and 9 bases lay between the germline ends. In germline, CDR1 is KGHDR, CDR2 SFDVKD. This CDR3 spans 11 amino acids. CDR3 bases: TGTGCCACCAGTGATTTGCAGGGGTTTACCTTC. This gives the protein CATSDLQGFTF.

This clonotype has more than one count but fewer than ten. The CDR3 is CASSRRGGANTDTQYF. As DNA, the CDR3 is TGTGCCAGCAGCCGCAGGGGCGGGGCAAACACAGATACGCAGTATTTT. This chain uses TRBV7-2 with TRBJ2-3, with D possibly called TRBD1 or TRBD2 (6 bases each). The CDR3 extends over 16 amino acids. Per germline, CDR1 SGHTA and CDR2 FQGNSA. Trimming shortened V by 5 bases and J by 2 bases, and 17 bases separated the two germline ends.

This clonotype was seen more than once but under ten times. The CDR3 loop is CASRLAGGRPDTQYF. DNA of the CDR3: TGTGCAAGTCGCTTAGCGGGGGGCCGGCCAGATACGCAGTATTTT. The V and J genes are TRBV12-2 and TRBJ2-3; TRBD1 is the table's D call and was not checked against the DNA. TRBV12-2 is a documented pseudogene. The CDR3 contains 15 residues.

On this clonotype itself: A much bigger clone sits one base away, suggesting this may be a read error. The rearrangement joins TRBV18 to TRBJ2-5, with D possibly matching TRBD2 (5 bases). The CDR3 has 17 amino acids. V lost 6 bases to trimming and J lost 3 bases, with 23 bases between them. Germline V gene data show CDR1 as KGHSH and CDR2 as LQKENI. Here the CDR3 reads CASSLYPWGGAEETQYF. CDR3 in DNA: TGTGCCAGCTCCCTCTACCCTTGGGGTGGAGCGGAAGAGACCCAGTACTTC.

This clonotype came up a few times. The chain joins TRBV27 to TRBJ2-7; tentative D call: TRBD1 (7 bases). The CDR3 has 15 residues. Germline lookup yields CDR1 MNHEY and CDR2 SMNVEV (reference sequence). V lost 4 bases and J 3 bases, leaving 16 bases between the germline ends. CDR3: CASSSRGTELYEQYF. DNA of the CDR3: TGTGCCAGCAGTTCCCGGGGGACAGAACTCTACGAGCAGTACTTC.

There are a few counts of this clonotype. The chain is built from TRBV7-9 and TRBJ2-1; TRBD1 or TRBD2 may be the D gene (5 bases each). The CDR3 spans 12 residues. The ends were cut back, 8 bases at V and 8 bases at J, with 13 bases in the middle. Germline CDR1 reads SEHNR; CDR2 reads FQNEAQ (reference sequence). The CDR3 is CASGSGRHEQFF. CDR3 nucleotides: TGTGCCAGCGGGTCGGGACGACATGAGCAGTTCTTC.

This clonotype came up many times. The rearrangement links TRBV5-1 to TRBJ2-5; tentatively, D is TRBD2 (5 bases). Germline-derived CDR1 and CDR2 are SGHRS and YFSETQ. This CDR3 region has 15 residues. With 0 bases removed from V and 5 bases from J, the gap between germline ends came to 14 bases. The CDR3 here is CASSLAGGPGETQYF. The CDR3 DNA reads TGCGCCAGCAGCTTGGCCGGAGGTCCGGGGGAGACCCAGTACTTC.

This clonotype was detected ten times or more. This rearrangement joins TRBV24-1 to TRBJ1-6; D is uncertain. CDR1 is KGHDR, CDR2 SFDVKD, per germline. V was shortened by 7 bases and J by 7 bases, with 10 bases between the two germline ends. The CDR3 consists of 13 residues. CDR3 protein: CATSALANSPLHF. The DNA of the CDR3 is TGTGCCACCAGCGCCCTAGCGAATTCACCCCTCCACTTT.

This clonotype occurred a few times. This chain links TRBV20-1 with TRBJ2-7; D is tentatively TRBD1 or TRBD2 (6 bases each). CDR3 length equals 14 residues. Germline V lookup: CDR1 DFQATT, CDR2 SNEGSKA (reference sequence). CDR3: CALGGPGRDNEQYF. CDR3 nucleotides: TGCGCACTAGGGGGGCCGGGCAGGGACAACGAGCAGTACTTC.

This clonotype was seen ten or more times. The V call is TRBV11-3, the J call TRBJ2-7, with a tentative D call TRBD1 (5 bases). This CDR3 region has 12 residues. Germline lookup yields CDR1 SGHNT and CDR2 YENEEA. V was pared by 6 bases and J by 0 bases, with 6 bases between. The CDR3 bases are TGTGCCAGCAGAGGGGACTCCTACGAGCAGTACTTC. Its translation is CASRGDSYEQYF.

The chain combines TRBV12-3 or TRBV12-4 with TRBJ2-1, with TRBD2 matching over 8 bases. J was trimmed by 7 bases and V by 6 bases; bases with no gene match: 11. The CDR3 is 15 residues long. The DNA of the CDR3 is TGTGCCAGCAGATCGAGTCTAGCGGGCCTGAATGAGCAGTTCTTC. Protein: CASRSSLAGLNEQFF.

The genes are TRBV7-2 and TRBJ1-5; TRBD1 is a possible D gene (5 bases). The CDR3 extends over 14 amino acids. The germline V and J ends were trimmed by 6 bases and 6 bases, with 15 bases remaining between them. The germline gives CDR1 SGHTA, CDR2 FQGNSA. CDR3 sequence (DNA): TGTGCCAGCAGTAAAAATGGGGGATTTCAGCCCCAGCATTTT. Encoded protein: CASSKNGGFQPQHF.

This clonotype was picked up many times. This sequence joins TRBV28 and TRBJ2-5, with D possibly TRBD2 on 6 matching bases. The germline V gene encodes CDR1 MDHEN and CDR2 SYDVKM. The CDR3 runs to 13 residues. V was clipped by 5 bases and J by 6 bases, with 13 bases between them. The CDR3 nucleotides are TGTGCCAGCAGTGCTGGGGGGAGCCAGACCCAGTACTTC. It yields the protein CASSAGGSQTQYF. The variable domain in full, with the rest retrieved from reference TRBV28 and TRBJ2-5, is DVKVTQSSRYLVKRTGEKVFLECVQDMDHENMFWYRQDPGLGLRLIYFSYDVKMKEKGDIPEGYSVSREKKERFSLILESASTNQTSMYLCASSAGGSQTQYFGPGTRLLVL.